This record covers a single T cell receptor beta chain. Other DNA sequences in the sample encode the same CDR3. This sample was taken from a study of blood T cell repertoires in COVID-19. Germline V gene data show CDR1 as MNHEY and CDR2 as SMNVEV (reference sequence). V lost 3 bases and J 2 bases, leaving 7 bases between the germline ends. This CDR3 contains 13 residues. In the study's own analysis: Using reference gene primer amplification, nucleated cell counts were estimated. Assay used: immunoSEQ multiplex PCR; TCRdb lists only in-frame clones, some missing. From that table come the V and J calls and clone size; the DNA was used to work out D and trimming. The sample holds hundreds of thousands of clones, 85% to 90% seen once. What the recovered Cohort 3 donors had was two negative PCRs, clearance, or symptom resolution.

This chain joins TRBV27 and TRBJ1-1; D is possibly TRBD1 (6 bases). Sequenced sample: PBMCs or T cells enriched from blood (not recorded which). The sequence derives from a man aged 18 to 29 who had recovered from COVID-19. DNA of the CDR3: TGTGCCAGCAGTTTGGGGGCCAACACTGAAGCTTTCTTT. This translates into CASSLGANTEAFF.